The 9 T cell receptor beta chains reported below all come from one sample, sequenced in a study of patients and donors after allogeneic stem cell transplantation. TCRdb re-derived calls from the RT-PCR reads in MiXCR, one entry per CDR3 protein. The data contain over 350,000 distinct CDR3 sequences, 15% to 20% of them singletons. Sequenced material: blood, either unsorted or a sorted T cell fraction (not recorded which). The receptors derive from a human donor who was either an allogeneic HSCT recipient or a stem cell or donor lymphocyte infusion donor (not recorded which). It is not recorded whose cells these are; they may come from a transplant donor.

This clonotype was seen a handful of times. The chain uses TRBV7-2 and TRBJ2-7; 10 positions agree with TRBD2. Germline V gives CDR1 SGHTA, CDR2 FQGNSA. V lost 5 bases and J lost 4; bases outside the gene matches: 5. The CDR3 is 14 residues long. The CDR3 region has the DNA TGTGCCAGCAGCAAAAGCGGGGGGGCATACGAGCAGTACTTC. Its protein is CASSKSGGAYEQYF.

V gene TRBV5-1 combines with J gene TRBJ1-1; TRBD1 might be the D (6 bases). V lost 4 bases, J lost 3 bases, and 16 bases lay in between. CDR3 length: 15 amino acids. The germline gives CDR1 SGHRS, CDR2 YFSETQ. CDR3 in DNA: TGCGCCAGCAGCGTGGTGGGGTACAGGGACACTGAAGCTTTCTTT. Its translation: CASSVVGYRDTEAFF.

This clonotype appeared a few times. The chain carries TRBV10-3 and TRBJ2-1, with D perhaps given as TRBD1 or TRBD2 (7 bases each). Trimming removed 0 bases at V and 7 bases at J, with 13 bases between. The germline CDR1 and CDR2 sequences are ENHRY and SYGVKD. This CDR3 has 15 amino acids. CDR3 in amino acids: CAISESGRGRNEQFF. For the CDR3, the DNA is TGTGCCATCAGTGAGTCGGGGAGGGGGCGGAATGAGCAGTTCTTC.

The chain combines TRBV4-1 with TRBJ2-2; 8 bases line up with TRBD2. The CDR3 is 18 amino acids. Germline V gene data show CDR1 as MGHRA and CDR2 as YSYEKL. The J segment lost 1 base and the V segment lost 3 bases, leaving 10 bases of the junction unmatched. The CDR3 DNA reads TGCGCCAGCAGCCAGCCCTTCAAGGCGGGAGGGAACACCGGGGAGCTGTTTTTT. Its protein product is CASSQPFKAGGNTGELFF.

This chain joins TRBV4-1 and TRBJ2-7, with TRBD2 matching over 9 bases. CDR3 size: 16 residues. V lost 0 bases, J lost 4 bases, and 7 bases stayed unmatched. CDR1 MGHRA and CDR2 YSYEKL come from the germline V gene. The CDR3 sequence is CASSQDRGGRAYEQYF. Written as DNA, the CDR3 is TGCGCCAGCAGCCAAGATAGGGGCGGGAGGGCGTACGAGCAGTACTTC.

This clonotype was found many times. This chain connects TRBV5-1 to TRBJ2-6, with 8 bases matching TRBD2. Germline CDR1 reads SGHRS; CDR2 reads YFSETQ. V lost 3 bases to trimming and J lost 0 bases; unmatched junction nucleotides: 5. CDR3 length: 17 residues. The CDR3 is CASSWTSSGSGANVLTF. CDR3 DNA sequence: TGCGCCAGCAGCTGGACTAGCTCTGGCTCTGGGGCCAACGTCCTGACTTTC.

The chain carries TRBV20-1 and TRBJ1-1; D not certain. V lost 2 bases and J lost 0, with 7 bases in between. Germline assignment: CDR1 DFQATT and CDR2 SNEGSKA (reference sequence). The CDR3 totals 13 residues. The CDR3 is CSARKGMNTEAFF. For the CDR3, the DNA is TGCAGTGCTAGAAAAGGGATGAACACTGAAGCTTTCTTT.

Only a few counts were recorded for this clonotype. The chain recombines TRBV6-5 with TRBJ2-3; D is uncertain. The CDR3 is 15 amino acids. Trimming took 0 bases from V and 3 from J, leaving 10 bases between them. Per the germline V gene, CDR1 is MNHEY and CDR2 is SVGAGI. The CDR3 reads CASSYSMTGTDTQYF. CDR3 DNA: TGTGCCAGCAGTTACTCGATGACCGGGACAGATACGCAGTATTTT.

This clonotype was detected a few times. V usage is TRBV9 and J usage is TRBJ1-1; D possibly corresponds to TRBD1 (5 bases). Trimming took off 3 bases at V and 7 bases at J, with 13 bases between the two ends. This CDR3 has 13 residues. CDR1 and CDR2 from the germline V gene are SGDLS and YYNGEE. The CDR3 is CASSDGRASEAFF. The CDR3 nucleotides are TGTGCCAGCAGCGATGGCAGGGCGAGTGAAGCTTTCTTT.